This record covers a single T cell receptor beta chain. Its specificity is unknown. The data were obtained in a study of beta chain features in type 1 diabetes. Whole-study context: No age, gender or cell yield differences were seen between patients and healthy donors.

The V end lost 0 bases, the J end lost 2 bases, and 8 bases lay between the germline ends. The CDR3 spans 15 residues. Germline V CDR1 and CDR2: SGHDN, FVKESK. Expressed TCRB transcripts got sequenced, as all isolated RNA was reverse transcribed. TCRdb keeps only in-frame clones here, not all; method: immunoSEQ multiplex PCR. The table includes 400,000 to 450,000 clones, approximately 14% detected once. General study results and limits: A potential influence of HLA type upon TCRB rearrangement remained unresolved herein. Moderately but significantly shorter TCRB CDR3s were found in Type 1 diabetes patients in all four CD4+ subsets. Amplification by PCR could prefer shorter templates, with the same effect in patients and controls.

The sequence was collected from a man in his thirties or forties in good health. This rearrangement joins TRBV14 to TRBJ2-1; tentatively, D is TRBD1 or TRBD2 (5 bases each). Sequencing was performed on naive CD4+ T cells from blood. The CDR3 DNA is TGTGCCAGCAGCCAAGATCGGGACCCCTACAATGAGCAGTTCTTC. Its protein is CASSQDRDPYNEQFF.